This TCR beta chain came from a study of blood T cell repertoires in COVID-19. Across the study: Researchers got acute and convalescent COVID-19 samples from the United States, Italy and Spain.

This clone was seen a single time. Those designated as exposed participants met a COVID-19 case within 2 weeks before study entry. Sequenced by immunoSEQ multiplex PCR; TCRdb stores in-frame clones only, minus some. The profile covers 60,000 to 75,000 clones, with roughly 70% appearing a single time and around 54% taken by the ten largest. The germline V gene encodes CDR1 KGHSH and CDR2 LQKENI. The CDR3 consists of 15 residues. After removal of 3 bases from V and 4 bases from J, the junction contained 7 bases not matched to a gene. The sequenced material came from PBMCs or T cells enriched from blood (not recorded which). The chain carries TRBV18 and TRBJ2-5; 8 nucleotides match TRBD1. The receptor comes from an older woman who had been exposed to COVID-19. The CDR3 loop reads CASSPVGGQGETQYF. The CDR3 DNA follows: TGTGCCAGCTCACCCGTAGGTGGACAGGGAGAGACCCAGTACTTC. The whole variable domain, remainder taken from reference TRBV18 and TRBJ2-5, is NAGVMQNPRHLVRRRGQEARLRCSPMKGHSHVYWYRQLPEEGLKFMVYLQKENIIDESGMPKERFSAEFPKEGPSILRIQQVVRGDSAAYFCASSPVGGQGETQYFGPGTRLLVL.